This note documents a single TCR beta chain sequence. Assay: immunoSEQ multiplex PCR; the TCRdb copy retains only in-frame clones and omits some. The data show tens of thousands of clones, with 75% to 85% seen just once and around 31% held by the top ten. The sample originates from a study of radiation and T cells in renal cell carcinoma. Time point described: blood 2 weeks post-SBRT. Specified treatment: 15 Gy SBRT to primary tumor, nephrectomy 4 weeks later. The germline V gene encodes CDR1 SGHAT and CDR2 FQNNGV. This CDR3 comprises 14 residues. Trimming removed 3 bases at V and 3 bases at J, with 12 bases between.

Sample: blood, taken from a patient whose treatment included radiotherapy and nephrectomy. The chain links TRBV11-2 to TRBJ2-7; maybe TRBD2 (6 bases). This receptor was identified in a woman aged 70-85 years with renal cell carcinoma. This chain's CDR3 is CASSFYGGDYEQYF. The CDR3 region has the DNA TGTGCCAGCAGCTTTTACGGGGGTGACTACGAGCAGTACTTC.